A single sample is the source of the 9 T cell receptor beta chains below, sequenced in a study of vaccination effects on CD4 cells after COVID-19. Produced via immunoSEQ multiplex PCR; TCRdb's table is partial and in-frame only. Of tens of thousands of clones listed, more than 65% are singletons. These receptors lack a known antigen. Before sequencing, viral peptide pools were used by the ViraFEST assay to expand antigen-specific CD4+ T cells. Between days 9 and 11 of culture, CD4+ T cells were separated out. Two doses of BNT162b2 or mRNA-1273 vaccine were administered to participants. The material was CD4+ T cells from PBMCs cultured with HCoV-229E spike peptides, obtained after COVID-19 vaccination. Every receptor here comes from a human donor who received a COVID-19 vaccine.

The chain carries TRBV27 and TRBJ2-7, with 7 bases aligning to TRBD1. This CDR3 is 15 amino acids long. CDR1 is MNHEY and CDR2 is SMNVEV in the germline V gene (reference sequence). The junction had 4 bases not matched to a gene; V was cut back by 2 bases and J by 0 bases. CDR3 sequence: CASSLKGQSSYEQYF. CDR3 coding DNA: TGTGCCAGCAGTTTAAAGGGACAGAGCTCCTACGAGCAGTACTTC.

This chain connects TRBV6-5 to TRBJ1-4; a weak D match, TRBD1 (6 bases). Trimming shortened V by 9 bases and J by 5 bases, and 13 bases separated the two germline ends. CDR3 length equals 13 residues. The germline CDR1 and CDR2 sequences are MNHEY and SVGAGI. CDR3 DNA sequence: TGTGCCAGTTTACAGGGAGCGAATGAAAAACTGTTTTTT. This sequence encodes CASLQGANEKLFF.

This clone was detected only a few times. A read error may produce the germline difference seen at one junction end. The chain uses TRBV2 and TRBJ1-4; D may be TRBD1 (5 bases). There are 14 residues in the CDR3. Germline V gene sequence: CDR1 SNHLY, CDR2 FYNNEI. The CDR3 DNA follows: TGCGCCTGTCGAAGTTTCAGGGTTAATGAAAAACTGTTTTTT. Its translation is CACRSFRVNEKLFF.

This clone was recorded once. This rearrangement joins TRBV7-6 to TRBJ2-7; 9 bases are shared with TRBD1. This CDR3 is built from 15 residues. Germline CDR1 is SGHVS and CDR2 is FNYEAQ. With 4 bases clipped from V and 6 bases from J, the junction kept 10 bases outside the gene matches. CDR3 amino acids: CASSSEPGQGFEQYF. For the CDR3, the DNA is TGTGCCAGCAGCTCAGAACCGGGACAGGGATTCGAGCAGTACTTC.

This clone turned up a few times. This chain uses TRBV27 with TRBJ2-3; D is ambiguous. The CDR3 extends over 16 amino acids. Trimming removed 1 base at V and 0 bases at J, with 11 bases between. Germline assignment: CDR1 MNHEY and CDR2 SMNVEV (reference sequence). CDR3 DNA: TGTGCCAGCAGTTTATATGCCGGAGAAAGCACAGATACGCAGTATTTT. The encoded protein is CASSLYAGESTDTQYF.

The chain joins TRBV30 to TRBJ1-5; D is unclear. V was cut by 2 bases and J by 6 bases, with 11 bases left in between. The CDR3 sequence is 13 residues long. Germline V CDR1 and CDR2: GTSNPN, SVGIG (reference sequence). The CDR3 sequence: CAWSSGSRQPQHF. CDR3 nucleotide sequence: TGTGCCTGGAGTTCGGGGAGCCGTCAGCCCCAGCATTTT.

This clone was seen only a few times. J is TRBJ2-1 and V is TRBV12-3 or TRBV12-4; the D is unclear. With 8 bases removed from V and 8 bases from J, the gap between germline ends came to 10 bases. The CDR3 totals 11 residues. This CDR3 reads CASGWIHEQFF. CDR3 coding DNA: TGTGCCAGCGGCTGGATCCATGAGCAGTTCTTC.

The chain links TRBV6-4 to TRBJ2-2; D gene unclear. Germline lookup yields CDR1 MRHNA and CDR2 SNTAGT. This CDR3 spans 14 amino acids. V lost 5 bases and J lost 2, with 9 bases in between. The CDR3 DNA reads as TGTGCCAGCAGTAAATCCGGCAACACCGGGGAGCTGTTTTTT. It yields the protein CASSKSGNTGELFF.

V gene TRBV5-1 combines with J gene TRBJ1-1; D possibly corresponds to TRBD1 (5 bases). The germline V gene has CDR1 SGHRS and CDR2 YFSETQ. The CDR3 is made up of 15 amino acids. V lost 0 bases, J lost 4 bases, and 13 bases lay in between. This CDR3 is CASSLGGGESTEAFF. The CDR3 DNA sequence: TGCGCCAGCAGCTTGGGTGGGGGGGAGAGCACTGAAGCTTTCTTT. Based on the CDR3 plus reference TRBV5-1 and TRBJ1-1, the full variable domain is KAGVTQTPRYLIKTRGQQVTLSCSPISGHRSVSWYQQTPGQGLQFLFEYFSETQRNKGNFPGRFSGRQFSNSRSEMNVSTLELGDSALYLCASSLGGGESTEAFFGQGTRLTVV.